The rows below give T cell receptor beta chains drawn from one sample of a study of blood T cell repertoires in COVID-19. Assay used: immunoSEQ multiplex PCR; TCRdb lists only in-frame clones, some missing. The profile shows roughly 250,000 clones, about 91% of them singletons. The sequenced sample consisted of PBMCs or T cells enriched from blood (not recorded which). These receptor sequences come from a human donor in a cohort exposed to, infected with or recovered from COVID-19 (not recorded which). The donor label of this sample is uncertain. Both conserved end residues are part of each CDR3. D genes are given only for firm matches.

d_gene	v_gene	len	j_gene	CDR3aa
NA	TRBV7-2	13	TRBJ1-2	CASSAPEYYGYTF
TRBD1	TRBV6-5	14	TRBJ2-7	CASSYADRGYEQYF
TRBD2	TRBV7-9	16	TRBJ2-1	CASSFSSGGAWDEQFF
TRBD1	TRBV6-5	13	TRBJ1-4	CASTQGWDEKLFF
TRBD1	TRBV10-3	16	TRBJ1-5	CAISAGGPDSNQPQHF
NA	TRBV7-2	15	TRBJ1-3	CASSGRHPSGNTIYF
NA	TRBV7-9	14	TRBJ1-2	CASSLAPTVYGYTF
NA	TRBV4-1	13	TRBJ2-7	CASSQAVFYEQYF
TRBD2	TRBV5-4	17	TRBJ2-2	CASSLGTSGGAIGELFF
NA	TRBV27	13	TRBJ1-6	CASSLITDSPLHF
TRBD1	TRBV6-5	15	TRBJ2-3	CASSSRQGGSDTQYF
TRBD1	TRBV27	14	TRBJ1-6	CASSLEDRGSPLHF
TRBD2	TRBV5-1	17	TRBJ2-3	CASSLGLADSSTDTQYF
TRBD1	TRBV18	15	TRBJ1-6	CASSPGSGGNSPLHF
TRBD2	TRBV6-5	16	TRBJ2-2	CASSYSISGGTGELFF
NA	TRBV7-9	14	TRBJ2-5	CASSLGQSQETQYF
NA	TRBV5-8	16	TRBJ2-1	CASSSSDGSSYNEQFF
TRBD1	TRBV10-3	15	TRBJ2-2	CAISPGTGGAGELFF
TRBD1	TRBV5-1	17	TRBJ2-2	CASSLAGTGLNTGELFF
NA	TRBV5-6	15	TRBJ2-6	CASSLALSGANVLTF
TRBD1	TRBV2	15	TRBJ1-2	CASSETGQGVGGYTF
NA	TRBV4-1	12	TRBJ2-5	CASSQRGETQYF
NA	TRBV3-1/TRBV3-2	15	TRBJ2-7	CASSQGSGDFYEQYF
TRBD2	TRBV11-2	15	TRBJ2-7	CASSLDRGGTYEQYF
TRBD1	TRBV3-1/TRBV3-2	17	TRBJ1-5	CASSQASGTGFHQPQHF
TRBD1	TRBV5-1	15	TRBJ1-1	CASSPTGGRYTEAFF
NA	TRBV10-3	16	TRBJ1-2	CATTHTGLGLNYGYTF
NA	TRBV2	14	TRBJ1-1	CASAFRRGNTEAFF
NA	TRBV24-1	18	TRBJ1-5	CATSDSGTLPLSNQPQHF
NA	TRBV6-2/TRBV6-3	14	TRBJ2-7	CASSYSPEGVAQYF
NA	TRBV27	14	TRBJ1-3	CASSLGGSGNTIYF